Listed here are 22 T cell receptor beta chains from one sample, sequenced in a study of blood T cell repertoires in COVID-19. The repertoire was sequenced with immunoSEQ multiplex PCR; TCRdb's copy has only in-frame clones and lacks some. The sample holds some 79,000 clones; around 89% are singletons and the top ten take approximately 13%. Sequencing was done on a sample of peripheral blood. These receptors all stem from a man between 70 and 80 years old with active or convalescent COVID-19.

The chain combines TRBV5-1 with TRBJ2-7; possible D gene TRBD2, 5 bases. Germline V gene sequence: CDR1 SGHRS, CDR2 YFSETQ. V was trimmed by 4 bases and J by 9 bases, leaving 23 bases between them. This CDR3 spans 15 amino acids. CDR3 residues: CASSPLRDVRSRQYF. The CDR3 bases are TGCGCCAGCAGCCCCCTGAGGGATGTTCGTTCTAGGCAGTACTTC.

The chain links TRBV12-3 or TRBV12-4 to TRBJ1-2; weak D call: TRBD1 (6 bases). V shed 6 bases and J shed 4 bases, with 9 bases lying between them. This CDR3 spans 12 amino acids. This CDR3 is CASSRGSYGYTF. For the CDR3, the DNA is TGTGCCAGCAGCAGGGGTAGCTATGGCTACACCTTC.

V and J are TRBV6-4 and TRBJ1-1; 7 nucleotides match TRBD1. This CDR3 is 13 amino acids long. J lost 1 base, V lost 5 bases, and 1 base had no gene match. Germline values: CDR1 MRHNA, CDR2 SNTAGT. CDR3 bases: TGTGCCAGCAGTCGACAGGGGAACACTGAAGCTTTCTTT. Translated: CASSRQGNTEAFF.

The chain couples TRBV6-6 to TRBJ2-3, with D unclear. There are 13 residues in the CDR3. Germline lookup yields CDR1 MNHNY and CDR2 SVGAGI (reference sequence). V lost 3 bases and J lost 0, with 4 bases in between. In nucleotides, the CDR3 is TGTGCCAGCAGTTATCCTAGCACAGATACGCAGTATTTT. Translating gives CASSYPSTDTQYF.

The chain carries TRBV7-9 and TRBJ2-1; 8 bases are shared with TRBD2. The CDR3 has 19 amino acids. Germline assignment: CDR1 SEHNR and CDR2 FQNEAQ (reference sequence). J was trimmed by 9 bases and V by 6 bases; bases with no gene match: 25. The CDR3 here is CASRIGASGSPTILGEQFF. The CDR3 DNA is TGTGCCAGCAGAATAGGGGCGAGCGGGAGCCCCACAATTTTAGGTGAGCAGTTCTTC.

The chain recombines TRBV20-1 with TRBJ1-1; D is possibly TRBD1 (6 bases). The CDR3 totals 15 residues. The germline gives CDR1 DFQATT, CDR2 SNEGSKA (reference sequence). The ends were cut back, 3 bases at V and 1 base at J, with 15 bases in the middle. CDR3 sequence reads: CSASSLAGANTEAFF. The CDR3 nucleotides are TGCAGTGCTAGTAGTCTCGCAGGGGCGAACACTGAAGCTTTCTTT.

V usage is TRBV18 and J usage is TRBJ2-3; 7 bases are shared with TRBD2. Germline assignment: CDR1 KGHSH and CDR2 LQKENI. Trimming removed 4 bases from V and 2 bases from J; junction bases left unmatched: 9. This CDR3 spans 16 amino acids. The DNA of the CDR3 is TGTGCCAGCTCACTCACGGCCCTAGCGGCCACAGATACGCAGTATTTT. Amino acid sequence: CASSLTALAATDTQYF.

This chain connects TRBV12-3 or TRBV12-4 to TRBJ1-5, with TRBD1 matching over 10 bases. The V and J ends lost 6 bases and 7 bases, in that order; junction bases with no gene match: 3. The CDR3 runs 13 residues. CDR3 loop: CASRLDRGQPQHF. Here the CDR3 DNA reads TGTGCCAGCAGGCTGGACAGGGGGCAGCCCCAGCATTTT.

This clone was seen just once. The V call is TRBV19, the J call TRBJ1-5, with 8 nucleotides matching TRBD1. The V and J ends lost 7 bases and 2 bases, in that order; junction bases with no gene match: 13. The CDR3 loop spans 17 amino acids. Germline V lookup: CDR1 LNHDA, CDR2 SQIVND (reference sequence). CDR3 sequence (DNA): TGTGCCAGTACCACTGGACAGGGCAGTACGGGCAATCAGCCCCAGCATTTT. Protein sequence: CASTTGQGSTGNQPQHF.

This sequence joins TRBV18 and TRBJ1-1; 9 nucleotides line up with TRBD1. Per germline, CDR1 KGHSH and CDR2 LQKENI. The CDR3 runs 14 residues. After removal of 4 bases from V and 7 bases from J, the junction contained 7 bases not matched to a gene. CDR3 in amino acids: CASSLGQGDNEAFF. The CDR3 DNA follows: TGTGCCAGCTCACTGGGACAGGGTGACAATGAAGCTTTCTTT.

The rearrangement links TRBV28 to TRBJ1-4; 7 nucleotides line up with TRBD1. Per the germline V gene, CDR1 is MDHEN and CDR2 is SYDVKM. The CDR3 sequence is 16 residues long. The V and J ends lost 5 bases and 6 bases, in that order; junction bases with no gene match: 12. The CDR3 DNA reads TGTGCCAGCAGTCCTCGGCTCGGGACAGCCTATGAAAAACTGTTTTTT. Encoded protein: CASSPRLGTAYEKLFF.

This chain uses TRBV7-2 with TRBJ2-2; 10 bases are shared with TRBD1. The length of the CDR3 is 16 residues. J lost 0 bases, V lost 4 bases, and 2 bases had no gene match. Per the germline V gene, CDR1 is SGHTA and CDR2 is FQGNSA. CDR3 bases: TGTGCCAGCAGCTACGGACAGGGGGCGAACACCGGGGAGCTGTTTTTT. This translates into CASSYGQGANTGELFF.

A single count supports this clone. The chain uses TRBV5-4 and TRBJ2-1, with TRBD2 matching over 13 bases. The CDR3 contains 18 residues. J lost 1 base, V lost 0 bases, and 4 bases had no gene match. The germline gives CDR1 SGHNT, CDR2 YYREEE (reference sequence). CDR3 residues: CASSLGTSGSSSYNEQFF. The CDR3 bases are TGTGCCAGCAGCTTGGGGACTAGCGGGAGCAGTTCCTACAATGAGCAGTTCTTC.

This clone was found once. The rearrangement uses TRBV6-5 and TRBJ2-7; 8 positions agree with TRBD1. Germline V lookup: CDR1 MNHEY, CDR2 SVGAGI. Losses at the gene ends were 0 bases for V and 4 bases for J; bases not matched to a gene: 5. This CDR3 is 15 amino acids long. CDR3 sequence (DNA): TGTGCCAGCAGTTACTCCCGACAGGGGCCATACGAGCAGTACTTC. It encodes CASSYSRQGPYEQYF.

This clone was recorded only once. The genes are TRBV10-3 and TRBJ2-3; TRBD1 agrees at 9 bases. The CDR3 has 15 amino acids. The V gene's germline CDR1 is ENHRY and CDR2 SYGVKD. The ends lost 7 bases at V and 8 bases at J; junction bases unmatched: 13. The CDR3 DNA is TGTGCCATCAAGGGGACAGGGTCGGACGTAGGTACGCAGTATTTT. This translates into CAIKGTGSDVGTQYF.

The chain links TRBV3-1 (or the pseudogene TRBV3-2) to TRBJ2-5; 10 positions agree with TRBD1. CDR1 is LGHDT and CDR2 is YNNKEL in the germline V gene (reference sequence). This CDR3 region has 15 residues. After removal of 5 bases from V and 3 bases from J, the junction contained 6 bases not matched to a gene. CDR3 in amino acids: CASSSVGQGEETQYF. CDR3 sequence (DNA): TGTGCCAGCAGCTCGGTAGGACAGGGGGAAGAGACCCAGTACTTC.

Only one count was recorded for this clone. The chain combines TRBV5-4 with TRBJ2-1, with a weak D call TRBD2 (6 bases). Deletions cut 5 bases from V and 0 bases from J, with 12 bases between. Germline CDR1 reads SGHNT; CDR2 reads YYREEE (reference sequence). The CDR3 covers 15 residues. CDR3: CASRARESSYNEQFF. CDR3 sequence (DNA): TGTGCCAGCAGGGCACGGGAGAGCTCCTACAATGAGCAGTTCTTC.

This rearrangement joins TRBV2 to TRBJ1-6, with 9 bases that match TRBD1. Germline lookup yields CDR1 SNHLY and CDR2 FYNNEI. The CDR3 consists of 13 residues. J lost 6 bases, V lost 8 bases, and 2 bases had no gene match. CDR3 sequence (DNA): TGTGCCAGCCTGGGACAGGGTAATTCACCCCTCCACTTT. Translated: CASLGQGNSPLHF.

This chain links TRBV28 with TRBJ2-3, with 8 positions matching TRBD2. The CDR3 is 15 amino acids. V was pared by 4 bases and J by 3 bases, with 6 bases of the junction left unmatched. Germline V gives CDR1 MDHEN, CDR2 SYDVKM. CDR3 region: CASSWSGSRTDTQYF. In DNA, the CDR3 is TGTGCCAGCAGTTGGAGCGGGAGTAGGACAGATACGCAGTATTTT.

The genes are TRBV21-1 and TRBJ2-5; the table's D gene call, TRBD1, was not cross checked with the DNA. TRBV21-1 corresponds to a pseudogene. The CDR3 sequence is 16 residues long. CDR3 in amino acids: CASRFRDRGPDETQYF. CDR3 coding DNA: TGTGCCAGCAGGTTCCGGGACAGGGGGCCGGATGAGACCCAGTACTTC.

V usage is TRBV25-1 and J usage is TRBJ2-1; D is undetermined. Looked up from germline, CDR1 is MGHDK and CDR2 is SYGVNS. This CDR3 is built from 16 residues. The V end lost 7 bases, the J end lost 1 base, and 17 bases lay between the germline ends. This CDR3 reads CASTPKGGSSYNEQFF. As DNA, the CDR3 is TGTGCCAGCACCCCAAAAGGCGGTTCGTCCTACAATGAGCAGTTCTTC.

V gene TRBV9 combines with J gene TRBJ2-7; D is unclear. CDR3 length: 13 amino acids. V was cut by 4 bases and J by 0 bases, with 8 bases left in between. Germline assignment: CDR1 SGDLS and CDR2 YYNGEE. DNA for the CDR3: TGTGCCAGCAGCCTGGCCCCCTCCTACGAGCAGTACTTC. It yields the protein CASSLAPSYEQYF. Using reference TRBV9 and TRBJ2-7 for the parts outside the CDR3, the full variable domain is DSGVTQTPKHLITATGQRVTLRCSPRSGDLSVYWYQQSLDQGLQFLIQYYNGEERAKGNILERFSAQQFPDLHSELNLSSLELGDSALYFCASSLAPSYEQYFGPGTRLTVT.